This T cell receptor (beta chain) was found in a study of identical twins. Trimming took 0 bases from V and 0 from J, leaving 8 bases between them. The CDR3 spans 15 residues. Germline CDR1 is SGHRS and CDR2 is YFSETQ. TCRdb reprocessed the 5' RACE reads with MiXCR, giving one entry per CDR3 protein. The sample yields 470,000 or so distinct CDR3 sequences, approximately 24% seen once. A further study also used this sample, focusing on T cells expressing NK-cell markers. That work states: Most of the eight sequenced donors were HCMV-seropositive; one was seronegative.

Sequenced: CD4+ T cells sorted from blood. The sequence derives from a woman in her late teens or twenties in good health. The gene calls are TRBV5-1 and TRBJ2-3; the D is unclear. The CDR3: CASSLGQTSTDTQYF. The CDR3 DNA reads TGCGCCAGCAGCTTGGGCCAGACTAGCACAGATACGCAGTATTTT.